This TCR beta chain was found in a study of blood T cells in healthy people across ages. V was pared by 4 bases and J by 3 bases, with 13 bases between. This CDR3 has 15 amino acids. CDR1 is SGHDN and CDR2 is FVKESK in the germline V gene. The second PCR ran roughly 7 to 11 cycles with a sample-barcoded 5' primer and J-beta primers. Via MiXCR, TCRdb re-called the 5' RACE reads, giving one row per CDR3 protein. This table holds 980,000 or so distinct CDR3 sequences, about 48% found once. This TCR derives from a man under 40 in good health. The rearrangement joins TRBV14 to TRBJ1-5, with D possibly being TRBD1 (6 bases). The sample taken for sequencing was blood. Here the CDR3 reads CASSPPGDHNQPQHF. The CDR3 DNA sequence: TGTGCCAGCAGCCCCCCAGGGGACCACAATCAGCCCCAGCATTTT.